This TCR beta chain is from a study of blood T cell repertoires in COVID-19. The length of the CDR3 is 14 residues. Germline values: CDR1 LNHDA, CDR2 SQIVND (reference sequence). Trimming shortened V by 5 bases and J by 4 bases, and 12 bases separated the two germline ends. Authors' methods: Reference gene primer amplification gave nucleated cell count estimates. Repertoires were generated with immunoSEQ multiplex PCR, while TCRdb's copy carries only in-frame clones and drops some. V and J calls plus clone size are reproduced from that table; the DNA served to infer D and trimming. The sample shows 150,000 to 200,000 clones, 86% of them seen only once.

Material for sequencing was peripheral blood. The rearrangement uses TRBV19 and TRBJ1-3, with TRBD1 as a possible D gene (6 bases). The clonotype was recovered from a woman aged 80 or over in a cohort sampled during active or convalescent COVID-19. As DNA, the CDR3 is TGTGCCAGTAGTGCACAGGGTTACGGAAACACCATATATTTT. This encodes CASSAQGYGNTIYF.